This TCR beta chain was captured by sequencing in a study of beta chain features in type 1 diabetes. Whole-study results and caveats: TCRB CDR3s were moderately but significantly shorter in Type 1 diabetes patients in all four CD4+ subsets.

With 5 bases clipped from V and 7 bases from J, the junction kept 16 bases outside the gene matches. The CDR3 covers 17 residues. The germline V gene has CDR1 SEHNR and CDR2 FQNEAQ (reference sequence). This clone has just a few counts. Its antigen is unidentified. Sequencing targeted expressed TCRB transcripts, as all isolated RNA had been reverse transcribed. Sequencing used immunoSEQ multiplex PCR; TCRdb keeps in-frame clones, though not all of them. The table includes 250,000 to 300,000 clones, around 24% detected once. The V gene is TRBV7-9, the J gene TRBJ1-4, with TRBD1 matching 7 bases. This sequence was found in a woman in her twenties or thirties with type 1 diabetes. The sequenced sample was naive CD4+ T cells from blood. The CDR3 is CASSPKRQGLPGEKLFF. CDR3 DNA sequence: TGTGCCAGCAGCCCCAAACGACAGGGCCTACCGGGTGAAAAACTGTTTTTT.